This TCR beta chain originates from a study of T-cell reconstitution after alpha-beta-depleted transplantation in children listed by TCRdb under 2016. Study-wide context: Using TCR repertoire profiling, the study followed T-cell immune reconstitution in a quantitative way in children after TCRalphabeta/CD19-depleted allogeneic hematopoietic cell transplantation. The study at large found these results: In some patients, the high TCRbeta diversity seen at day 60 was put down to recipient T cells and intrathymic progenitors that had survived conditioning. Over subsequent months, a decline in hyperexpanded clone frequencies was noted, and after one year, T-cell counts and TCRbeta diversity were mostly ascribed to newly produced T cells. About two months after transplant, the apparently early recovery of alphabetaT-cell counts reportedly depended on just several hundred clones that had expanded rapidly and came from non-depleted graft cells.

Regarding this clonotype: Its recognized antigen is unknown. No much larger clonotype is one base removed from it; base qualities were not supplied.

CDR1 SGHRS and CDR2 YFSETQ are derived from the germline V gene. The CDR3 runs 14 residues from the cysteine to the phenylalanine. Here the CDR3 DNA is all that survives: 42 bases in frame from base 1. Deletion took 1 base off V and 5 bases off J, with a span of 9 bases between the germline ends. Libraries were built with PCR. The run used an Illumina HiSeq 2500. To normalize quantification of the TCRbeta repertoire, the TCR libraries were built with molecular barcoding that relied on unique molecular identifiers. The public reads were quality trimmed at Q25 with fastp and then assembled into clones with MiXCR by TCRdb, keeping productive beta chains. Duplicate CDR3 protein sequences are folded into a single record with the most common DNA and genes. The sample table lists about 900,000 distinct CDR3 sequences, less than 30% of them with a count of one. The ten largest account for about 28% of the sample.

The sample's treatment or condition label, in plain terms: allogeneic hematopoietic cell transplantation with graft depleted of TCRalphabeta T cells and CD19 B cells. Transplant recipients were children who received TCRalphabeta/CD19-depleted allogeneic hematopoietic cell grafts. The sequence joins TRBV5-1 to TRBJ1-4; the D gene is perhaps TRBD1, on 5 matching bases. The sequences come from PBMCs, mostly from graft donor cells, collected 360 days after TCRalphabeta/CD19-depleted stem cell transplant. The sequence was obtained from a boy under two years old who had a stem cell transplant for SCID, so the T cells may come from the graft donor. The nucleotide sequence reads TGCGCCAGCAGCTTGCGGGGGGACAATGAAAAACTGTTTTTT. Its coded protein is CASSLRGDNEKLFF.